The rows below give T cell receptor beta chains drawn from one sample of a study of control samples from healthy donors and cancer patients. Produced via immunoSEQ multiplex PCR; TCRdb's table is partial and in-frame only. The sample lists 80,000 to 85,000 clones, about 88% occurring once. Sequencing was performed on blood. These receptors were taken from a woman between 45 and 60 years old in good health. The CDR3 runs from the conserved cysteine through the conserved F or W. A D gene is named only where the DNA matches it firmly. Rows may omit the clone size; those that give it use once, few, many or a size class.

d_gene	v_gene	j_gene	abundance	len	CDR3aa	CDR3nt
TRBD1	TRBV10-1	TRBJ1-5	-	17	CASSDPSNPGQGRTQHF	TGCGCCAGCAGTGACCCTTCTAATCCGGGACAGGGGAGGACCCAGCATTTT
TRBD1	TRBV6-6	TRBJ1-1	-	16	CASSAGTGVMNTEAFF	TGTGCCAGCAGTGCCGGGACAGGAGTCATGAACACTGAAGCTTTCTTT
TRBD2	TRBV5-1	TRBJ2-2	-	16	CASSFSGVETTGELFF	TGCGCCAGCAGCTTTAGCGGGGTCGAAACAACCGGGGAGCTGTTTTTT
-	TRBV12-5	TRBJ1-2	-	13	CASSSTVNYGYTF	TGTGCTAGTTCCTCGACAGTTAACTATGGCTACACCTTC
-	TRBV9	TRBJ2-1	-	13	CASSVGAHNEQFF	TGTGCCAGCAGCGTAGGGGCCCACAATGAGCAGTTCTTC
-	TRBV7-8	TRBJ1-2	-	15	CASSLARYSKYGYTF	TGTGCCAGCAGCTTAGCGCGCTACAGCAAATATGGCTACACCTTC
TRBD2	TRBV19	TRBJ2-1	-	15	CASRASGGQHNEQFF	TGTGCCAGTAGGGCTAGCGGGGGGCAACACAATGAGCAGTTCTTC
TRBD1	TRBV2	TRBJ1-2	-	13	CASAADRDSGYTF	TGTGCCAGCGCAGCGGACAGGGACTCTGGCTACACCTTC
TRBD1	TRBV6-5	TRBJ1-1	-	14	CASRGDRSNTEAFF	TGTGCCAGCAGGGGGGACAGATCGAACACTGAAGCTTTCTTT
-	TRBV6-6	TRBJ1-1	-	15	CASSYRGLQNTEAFF	TGTGCCAGCAGTTACCGGGGTCTCCAGAACACTGAAGCTTTCTTT
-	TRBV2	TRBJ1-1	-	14	CASSRRWGQTEAFF	TGTGCCAGCAGTCGTCGTTGGGGGCAAACTGAAGCTTTCTTT
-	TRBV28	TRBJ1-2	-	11	CASSVGYGYTF	TGTGCCAGCAGTGTTGGGTATGGCTACACCTTC
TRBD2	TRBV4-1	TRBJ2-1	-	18	CASSQDRAASGGVDEQFF	TGCGCCAGCAGCCAAGATAGGGCGGCTAGCGGGGGGGTGGATGAGCAGTTCTTC
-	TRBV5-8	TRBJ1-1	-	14	CASSFVDMNTEAFF	TGTGCCAGCAGCTTCGTTGATATGAACACTGAAGCTTTCTTT
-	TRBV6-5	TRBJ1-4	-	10	CASKGEKLFF	TGTGCCAGTAAAGGGGAAAAACTGTTTTTT
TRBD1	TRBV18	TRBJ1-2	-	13	CASSQGQGYGYTF	TGTGCCAGCTCCCAAGGACAGGGCTATGGCTACACCTTC
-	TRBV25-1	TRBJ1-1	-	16	CASSGPHRGYNTEAFF	TGTGCCAGCAGTGGTCCCCACAGAGGCTATAACACTGAAGCTTTCTTT
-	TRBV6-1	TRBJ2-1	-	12	CASSQPNNEQFF	TGTGCCAGCAGTCAACCCAACAATGAGCAGTTCTTC
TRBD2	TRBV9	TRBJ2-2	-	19	CASSAAKAGITPYTGELFF	TGTGCCAGCAGCGCCGCGAAAGCGGGGATTACACCCTACACCGGGGAGCTGTTTTTT
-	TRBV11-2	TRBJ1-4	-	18	CASSSLPPGGDINEKLFF	TGTGCCAGCAGCTCTCTTCCTCCCGGTGGGGACATTAATGAAAAACTGTTTTTT
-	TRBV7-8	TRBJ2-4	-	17	CASSPYLRGMVKNIQYF	TGTGCCAGCAGCCCGTATCTACGGGGGATGGTCAAAAACATTCAGTACTTC
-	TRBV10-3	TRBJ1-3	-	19	CAISESLGVSASSGNTIYF	TGTGCCATCAGTGAGTCCTTAGGTGTATCGGCCAGCTCTGGAAACACCATATATTTT
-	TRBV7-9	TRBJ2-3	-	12	CASSVGTDTQYF	TGTGCCAGCAGCGTAGGGACAGATACGCAGTATTTT
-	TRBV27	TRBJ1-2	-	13	CASSLDAGYGYTF	TGTGCCAGCAGCCTGGACGCCGGCTATGGCTACACCTTC
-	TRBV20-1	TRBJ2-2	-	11	CSARVDGELFF	TGCAGTGCTAGAGTGGACGGGGAGCTGTTTTTT
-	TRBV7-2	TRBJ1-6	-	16	CASSLGGPKTGSPLHF	TGTGCCAGCAGCTTAGGGGGACCTAAAACCGGCTCACCCCTCCACTTT
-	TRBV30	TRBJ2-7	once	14	CAWSTGGASYEQYF	TGTGCCTGGAGTACCGGGGGCGCATCCTACGAGCAGTACTTC
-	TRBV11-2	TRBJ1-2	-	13	CASSPPGRSGYTF	TGTGCCAGCAGCCCCCCGGGCCGCAGTGGCTACACCTTC
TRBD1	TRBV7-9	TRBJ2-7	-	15	CASSPLDRGPNEQYF	TGTGCCAGCAGCCCCCTGGACAGGGGGCCTAACGAGCAGTACTTC
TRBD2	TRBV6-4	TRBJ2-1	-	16	CASSDRLAGGPNEQFF	TGTGCCAGCAGTGACCGGCTAGCGGGGGGACCCAATGAGCAGTTCTTC
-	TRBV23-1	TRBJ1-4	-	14	CASSPGTLNEKLFF	TGCGCCAGCAGCCCCGGGACGCTTAATGAAAAACTGTTTTTT
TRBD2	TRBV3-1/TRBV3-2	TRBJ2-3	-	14	CASSHSGSTDTQYF	TGTGCCAGCAGCCATAGCGGGTCCACAGATACGCAGTATTTT
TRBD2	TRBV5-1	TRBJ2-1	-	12	CASSLERGSPFF	TGCGCCAGCAGCTTGGAGCGGGGCTCTCCTTTCTTC
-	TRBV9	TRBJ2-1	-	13	CASSVLWDNEQFF	TGTGCCAGCAGCGTATTATGGGATAATGAGCAGTTCTTC
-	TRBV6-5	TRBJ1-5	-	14	CASRLRATGQPQHF	TGTGCCAGCAGGCTACGGGCCACTGGTCAGCCCCAGCATTTT
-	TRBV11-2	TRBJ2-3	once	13	CASSFGGTDTQYF	TGTGCCAGCAGCTTCGGCGGCACAGATACGCAGTATTTT
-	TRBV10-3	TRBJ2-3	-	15	CAIRRDANAQDTQYF	TGTGCCATCCGGCGTGATGCGAATGCACAAGATACGCAGTATTTT
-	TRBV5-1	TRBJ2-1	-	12	CASSLEGDEQFF	TGCGCCAGCAGCTTAGAGGGAGATGAGCAGTTCTTC
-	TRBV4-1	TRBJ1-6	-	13	CASSQGQNSPLHF	TGCGCCAGCAGCCAAGGACAGAATTCACCCCTCCACTTT
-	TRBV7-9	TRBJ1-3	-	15	CASGNRVASGNTIYF	TGTGCCAGCGGGAATCGGGTGGCTTCAGGAAACACCATATATTTT
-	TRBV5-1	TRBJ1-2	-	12	CASSLESYGYTF	TGCGCCAGCAGCTTGGAGTCCTATGGCTACACCTTC
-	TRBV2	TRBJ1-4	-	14	CASSVGGSNEKLFF	TGTGCCAGCAGTGTCGGAGGGAGTAATGAAAAACTGTTTTTT
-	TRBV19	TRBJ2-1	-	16	CASSILRVVSYNEQFF	TGTGCCAGTAGTATCCTTAGGGTAGTTTCCTACAATGAGCAGTTCTTC
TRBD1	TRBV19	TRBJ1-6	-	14	CASSATGVGSPLHF	TGTGCCAGTAGTGCTACAGGGGTAGGTTCACCCCTCCACTTT
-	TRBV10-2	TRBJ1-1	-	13	CASSSDRNTEAFF	TGCGCCAGCTCATCCGACAGAAACACTGAAGCTTTCTTT
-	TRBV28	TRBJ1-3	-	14	CASSLTEAGNTIYF	TGTGCCAGCAGCTTGACAGAGGCTGGAAACACCATATATTTT
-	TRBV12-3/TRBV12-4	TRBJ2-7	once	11	CASTRGYEQYF	TGTGCCAGTACGAGGGGATACGAGCAGTACTTC
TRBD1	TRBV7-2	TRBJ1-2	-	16	CASSPRFATGAYGYTF	TGTGCCAGCAGCCCACGTTTTGCTACAGGGGCCTACGGCTACACCTTC
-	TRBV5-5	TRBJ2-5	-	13	CASSLLGEETQYF	TGTGCCAGCAGCTTGTTGGGGGAAGAGACCCAGTACTTC
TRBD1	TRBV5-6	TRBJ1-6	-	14	CASSRTGFHSPLHF	TGTGCCAGCAGTCGGACAGGGTTCCATTCACCCCTCCACTTT